This record looks at one T cell receptor (beta chain) sequence and its context. Its specific antigen is unknown. Per-base qualities were not stored, and no clone one base away is much larger. This sample was included in a study of molecular identifiers for immune sequencing clone quantification (dated by TCRdb to the late 2010s). As for the study more broadly: For a replicate experiment, RNA from approximately 20,000 or 100,000 naive CD8 T cells was divided into five aliquots, and four of the five aliquots were sequenced. This methods study used CD8 T cells to benchmark TCR RNA copy counting and molecular-identifier clustering-based TCR repertoire sequencing (MIDCIRS). Study-wide findings and limitations: When barcode sub-clustering was not used, chimeric consensus sequences inflated TCR diversity, with chimeras reaching as high as 47%. Modeling indicated about 3 TCR RNA copies recovered per cell, compared with approximately 10 by digital PCR, which implies a capture efficiency of about 27%. In CMV-specific effector cells, clones with more than 20 RNA copies contained over 97% of molecules, whereas in naive cells such clones contained under 1% of molecules. Even against a background of one million naive CD8 T cells, spiked-in Jurkat TCR RNA amounting to a single cell's worth was reported to be detectable. Identical TCR molecules sharing a barcode could cause highly expanded clone sizes to be underestimated. The naive libraries included spiked-in Jurkat TCR RNA (about nine copies' worth), and this Jurkat TCR RNA is not part of the donor repertoire.

The library was generated by PCR. Sequencing was carried out with a NextSeq 500. Preparation of bulk TCR libraries followed a previously described approach, with the TCR primers listed in Table S5. Purification of total RNA was performed with the Qiagen AllPrep DNA/RNA kit. Reads from multiple sequencing runs of the same library were pooled before analysis. Under the source paper's analysis protocol: Only reads with exact TCR constant sequence were kept, trimmed to 150 nt, and grouped by their 12-nt molecular barcodes. Within each barcode group, reads were sub-clustered at a 15% Levenshtein threshold, and quality-weighted consensus sequences were built per RNA molecule. Non-functional sequences were removed, as were lower-count sequences one edit away from another. Based on fitting two negative binomial distributions, any barcode sub-cluster with under 20% of the maximum read count was discarded. TCRdb applied fastp at Q25 and MiXCR to the public reads, then kept only in-frame beta chains. Every distinct CDR3 protein forms one entry, paired with its most common genes and DNA. These V and J calls derive from TCRdb rather than the authors' analysis. This sample gives some 680,000 distinct CDR3 sequences in total; 25% of them show up just once. Roughly 0.83% of the sample is in the top ten clones.

Measured from the cysteine to the phenylalanine, the CDR3 is 13 residues long. The only DNA kept is the CDR3, 39 bases in frame from the first base. CDR1 SGHRS and CDR2 YFSETQ were looked up in the germline V gene. V and J lose 5 bases and 2 bases, and a span of 11 bases separates them. Libraries of naive CD8 T cells were built from approximately 20,000 to 980,000 sorted cells, with 10%, 30% or 50% of the purified RNA used. On a BD FACSAria II, naive CD8 T cells were FACS-sorted as CD8+CD4-CCR7+CD45RA+ and collected into RLT Plus buffer. To test detection sensitivity, Jurkat RNA equal to around 10 TCR copies was added to samples of about 19,000-1,100,000 naive CD8 T cells. Enrichment of CD8 T cells was performed with RosetteSep CD8+ T Cell Enrichment Cocktail and Ficoll-Paque, after which ACK red cell lysis was carried out.

Recombination linked TRBV5-1 to TRBJ2-7, with the identity of the D gene unclear. This sequence originates from a human donor in good health. Some libraries in this study had Jurkat cell RNA spiked in. Sample: naive CD8+ T cells from blood, with Jurkat cell RNA spiked in. The cell subset or site label corresponds to: FACS-sorted CD8+CD4-CCR7+CD45RA+ naive T cells. The CDR3 is CASSYEWTYEQYF. The base sequence is TGCGCCAGCAGTTATGAGTGGACCTACGAGCAGTACTTC.